The entry below gives a single TCR beta chain sequence along with its context. The repertoire was sequenced with immunoSEQ multiplex PCR; TCRdb's copy has only in-frame clones and lacks some. Here the sample spans 150,000 or so clones, roughly 90% being singletons. The data originate from a study of control samples from healthy donors and cancer patients. The material sequenced was blood. This receptor was identified in a woman aged 25 to 45 in good health.

The CDR3 nucleotides are TGTGCCAGCTGGTCGCAAGCAGGGTGGCGCACCGGGGAGCTGTTTTTT. Its translation: CASWSQAGWRTGELFF. V and J are TRBV28 and TRBJ2-2; TRBD1 is a possible D gene (5 bases). Germline V CDR1 and CDR2: MDHEN, SYDVKM. V shed 8 bases and J shed 4 bases, with 20 bases lying between them. The CDR3 spans 16 residues.